A single T cell receptor beta chain is shown here with its context. The antigen remains undetermined. These data belong to a study of cytomegalovirus exposure and HLA in healthy donors. Study-wide points: Per a later analysis, 15,000 to 20,000 TCR beta sequences showed association with HLA alleles at 0.05 false discovery rate.

Per germline, CDR1 ENHRY and CDR2 SYGVKD. The CDR3 covers 16 residues. The V and J ends lost 10 bases and 0 bases, in that order; junction bases with no gene match: 9. Use of 60 Vbeta and 13 Jbeta primers characterized the PCR. Assay used: immunoSEQ multiplex PCR; TCRdb lists only in-frame clones, some missing. The sample has tens of thousands of clones; the top ten hold roughly 14%. This sequence was found in a man between 50 and 59 years old in good health and CMV-seropositive. The chain links TRBV10-3 to TRBJ2-1; 10 bases match TRBD2. The sequencing sample was made of PBMCs. This CDR3 reads CATNIAGGRSYNEQFF. The CDR3 DNA reads as TGTGCCACCAACATAGCGGGAGGTCGCTCCTACAATGAGCAGTTCTTC.